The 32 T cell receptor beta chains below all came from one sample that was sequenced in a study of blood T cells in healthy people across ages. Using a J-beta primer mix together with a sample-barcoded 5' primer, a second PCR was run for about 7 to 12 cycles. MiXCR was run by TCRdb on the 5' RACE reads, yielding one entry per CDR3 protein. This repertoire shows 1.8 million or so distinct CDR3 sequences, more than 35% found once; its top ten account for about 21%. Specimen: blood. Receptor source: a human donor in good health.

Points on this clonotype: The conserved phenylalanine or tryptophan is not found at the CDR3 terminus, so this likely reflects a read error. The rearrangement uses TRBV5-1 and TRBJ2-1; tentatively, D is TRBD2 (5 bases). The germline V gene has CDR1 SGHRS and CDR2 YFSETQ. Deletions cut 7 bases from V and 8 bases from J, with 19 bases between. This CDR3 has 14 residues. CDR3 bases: TGCGCCAGCGCCCTTAGCGCCAGTGGGGATGAGCAGTTCCTC. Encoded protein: CASALSASGDEQFL.

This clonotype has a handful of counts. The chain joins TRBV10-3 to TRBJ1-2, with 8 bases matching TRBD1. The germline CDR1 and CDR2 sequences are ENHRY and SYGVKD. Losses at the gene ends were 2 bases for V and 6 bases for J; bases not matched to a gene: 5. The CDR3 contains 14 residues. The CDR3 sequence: CAISETRQGNGYTF. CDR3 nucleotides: TGTGCCATCAGTGAGACGCGACAGGGGAATGGCTACACCTTC.

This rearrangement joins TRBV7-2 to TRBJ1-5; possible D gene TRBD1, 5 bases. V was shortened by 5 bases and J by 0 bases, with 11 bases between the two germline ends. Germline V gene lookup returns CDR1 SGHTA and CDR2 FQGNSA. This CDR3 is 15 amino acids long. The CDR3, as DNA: TGTGCCAGCAGCCCGGGGGTCTCTAGCAATCAGCCCCAGCATTTT. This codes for CASSPGVSSNQPQHF.

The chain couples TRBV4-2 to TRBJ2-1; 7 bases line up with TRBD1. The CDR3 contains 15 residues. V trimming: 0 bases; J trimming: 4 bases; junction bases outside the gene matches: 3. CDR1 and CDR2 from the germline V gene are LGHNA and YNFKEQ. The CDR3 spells CASSQDGTEYNEQFF. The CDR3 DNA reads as TGTGCCAGCAGCCAAGATGGGACAGAATACAATGAGCAGTTCTTC.

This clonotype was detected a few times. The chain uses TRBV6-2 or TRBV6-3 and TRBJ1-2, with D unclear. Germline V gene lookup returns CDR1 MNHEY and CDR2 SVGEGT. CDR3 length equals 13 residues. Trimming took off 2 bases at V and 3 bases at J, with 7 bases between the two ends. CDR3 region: CASSYPRDYGYTF. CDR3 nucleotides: TGTGCCAGCAGTTACCCCAGAGACTATGGCTACACCTTC.

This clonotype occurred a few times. For the CDR3, the DNA is TGTGCCAGCAGTTACAGGCAGGGGTACGATGGCTACACCTTC. Translating gives CASSYRQGYDGYTF. The chain is built from TRBV6-2 or TRBV6-3 and TRBJ1-2; TRBD1 might be the D (6 bases). V lost 2 bases and J lost 6, with 13 bases in between. The CDR3 runs 14 residues. The germline gives CDR1 MNHEY, CDR2 SVGEGT.

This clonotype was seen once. The chain's CDR3 is CASSPQGWANNEQFF. The CDR3 bases are TGTGCCAGCAGCCCCCAAGGGTGGGCCAACAATGAGCAGTTCTTC. The chain links TRBV27 to TRBJ2-1; D remains unclear. Germline values: CDR1 MNHEY, CDR2 SMNVEV (reference sequence). V was pared by 6 bases and J by 5 bases, with 17 bases between. This CDR3 region has 15 residues.

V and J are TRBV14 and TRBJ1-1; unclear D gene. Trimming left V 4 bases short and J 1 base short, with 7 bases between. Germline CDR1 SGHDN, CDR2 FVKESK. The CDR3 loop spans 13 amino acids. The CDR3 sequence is CASSRTKNTEAFF. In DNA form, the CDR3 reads TGTGCCAGCAGCCGAACAAAGAACACTGAAGCTTTCTTT.

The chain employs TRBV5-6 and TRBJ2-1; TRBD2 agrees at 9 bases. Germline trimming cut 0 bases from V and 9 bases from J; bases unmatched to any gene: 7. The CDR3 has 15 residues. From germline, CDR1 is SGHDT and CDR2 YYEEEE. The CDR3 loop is CASSLGGTSMGEQFF. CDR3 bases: TGTGCCAGCAGCTTGGGGGGGACTAGCATGGGTGAGCAGTTCTTC.

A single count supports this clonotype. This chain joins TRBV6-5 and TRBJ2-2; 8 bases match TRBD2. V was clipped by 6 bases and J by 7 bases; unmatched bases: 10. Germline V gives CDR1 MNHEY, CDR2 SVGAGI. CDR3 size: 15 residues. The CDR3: CASSGSVAGIGELFF. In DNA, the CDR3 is TGTGCCAGCAGCGGTTCGGTAGCGGGGATCGGGGAGCTGTTTTTT.

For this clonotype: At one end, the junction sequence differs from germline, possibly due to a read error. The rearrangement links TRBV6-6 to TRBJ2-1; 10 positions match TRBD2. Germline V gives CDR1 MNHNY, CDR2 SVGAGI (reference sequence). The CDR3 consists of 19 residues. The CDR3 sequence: CASSYSIILAGDPYNEQVF. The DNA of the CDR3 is TGTGCCAGCAGTTACTCGATCATCCTAGCGGGGGACCCCTACAATGAGCAGGTCTTC.

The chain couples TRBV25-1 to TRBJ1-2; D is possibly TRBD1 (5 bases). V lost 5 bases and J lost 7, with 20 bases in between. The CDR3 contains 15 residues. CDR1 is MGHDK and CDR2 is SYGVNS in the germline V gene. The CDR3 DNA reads TGTGCCAGCAGTCCTTTTGGGGGGGTGTCTAGTGGCTACACCTTC. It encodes CASSPFGGVSSGYTF.

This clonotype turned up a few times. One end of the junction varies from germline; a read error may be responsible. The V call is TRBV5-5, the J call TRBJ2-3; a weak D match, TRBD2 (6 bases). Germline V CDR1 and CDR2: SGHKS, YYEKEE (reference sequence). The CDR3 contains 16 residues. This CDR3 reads CANSLGAGIFTDTQYF. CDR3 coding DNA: TGTGCCAACAGCTTGGGCGCGGGGATATTCACAGATACGCAGTATTTT.

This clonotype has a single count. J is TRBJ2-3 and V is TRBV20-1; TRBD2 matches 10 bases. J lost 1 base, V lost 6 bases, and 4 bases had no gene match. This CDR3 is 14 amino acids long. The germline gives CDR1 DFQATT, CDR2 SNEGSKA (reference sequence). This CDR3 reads CSAQGLAGTDTQYF. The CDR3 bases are TGCAGTGCCCAAGGACTAGCGGGCACAGATACGCAGTATTTT.

CDR3 region: CSARDQLPDRKNIQYF. Written as DNA, the CDR3 is TGCAGTGCTAGAGATCAGTTACCGGACAGGAAAAACATTCAGTACTTC. The V call is TRBV20-1, the J call TRBJ2-5, with 7 bases lining up with TRBD1. The end of the DNA is better explained by TRBJ2-4, so the J call may be wrong. The CDR3 has 16 residues. The germline gives CDR1 DFQATT, CDR2 SNEGSKA (reference sequence).

For the CDR3, the DNA is TGTGCCAGCAGTGGGACGCGAGGGGCATATGGCTACACCTTC. This translates into CASSGTRGAYGYTF. The V gene is TRBV9, the J gene TRBJ1-2; D may be TRBD1 (5 bases). Germline V gene lookup returns CDR1 SGDLS and CDR2 YYNGEE. This CDR3 comprises 14 residues. Trimming cost V 5 bases and J 5 bases, with 16 bases left between them.

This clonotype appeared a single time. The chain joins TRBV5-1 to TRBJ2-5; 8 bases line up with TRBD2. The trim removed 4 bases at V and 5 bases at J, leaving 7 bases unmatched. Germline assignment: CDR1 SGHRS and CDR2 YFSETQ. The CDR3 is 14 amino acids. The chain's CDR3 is CASSPAGVEETQYF. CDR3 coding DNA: TGCGCCAGCAGCCCAGCGGGGGTTGAGGAGACCCAGTACTTC.

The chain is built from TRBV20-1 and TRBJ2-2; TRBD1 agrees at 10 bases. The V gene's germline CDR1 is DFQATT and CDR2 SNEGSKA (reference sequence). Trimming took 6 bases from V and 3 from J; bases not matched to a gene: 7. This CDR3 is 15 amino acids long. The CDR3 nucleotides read TGCAGTGCCAGGACAGGGGGACCCGACACCGGGGAGCTGTTTTTT. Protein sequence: CSARTGGPDTGELFF.

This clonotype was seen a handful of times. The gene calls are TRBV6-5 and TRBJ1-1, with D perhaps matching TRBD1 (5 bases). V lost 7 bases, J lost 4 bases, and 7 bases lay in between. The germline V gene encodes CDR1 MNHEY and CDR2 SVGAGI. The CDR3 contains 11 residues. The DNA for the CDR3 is TGTGCCAGCATCAGGGCCACTGAAGCTTTCTTT. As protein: CASIRATEAFF.

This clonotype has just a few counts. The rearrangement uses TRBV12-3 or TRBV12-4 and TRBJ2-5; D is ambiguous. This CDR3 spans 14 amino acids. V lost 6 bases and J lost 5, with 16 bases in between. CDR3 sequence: CASSPARFRETQYF. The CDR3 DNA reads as TGTGCCAGCAGCCCCGCCCGATTCCGCGAGACCCAGTACTTC.

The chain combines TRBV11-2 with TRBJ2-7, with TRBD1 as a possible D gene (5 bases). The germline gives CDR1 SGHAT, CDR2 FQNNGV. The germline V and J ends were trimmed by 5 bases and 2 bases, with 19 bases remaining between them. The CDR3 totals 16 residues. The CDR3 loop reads CASSISGQLLTYEQYF. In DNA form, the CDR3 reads TGTGCCAGCAGCATTAGTGGACAATTACTGACCTACGAGCAGTACTTC.

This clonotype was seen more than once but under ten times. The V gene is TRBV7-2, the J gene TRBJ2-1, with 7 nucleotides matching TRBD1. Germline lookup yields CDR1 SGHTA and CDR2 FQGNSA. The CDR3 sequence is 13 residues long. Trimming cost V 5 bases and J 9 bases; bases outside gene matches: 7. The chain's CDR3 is CASSVQQGSEQFF. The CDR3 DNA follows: TGTGCCAGCAGCGTCCAACAGGGGAGTGAGCAGTTCTTC.

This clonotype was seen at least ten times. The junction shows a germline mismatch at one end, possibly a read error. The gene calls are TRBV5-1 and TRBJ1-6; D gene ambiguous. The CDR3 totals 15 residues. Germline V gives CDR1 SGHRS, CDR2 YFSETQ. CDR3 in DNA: TGTGCCAGCAGCTTAGGGAGCTCCTATAATTCACCCCTCCACTTT. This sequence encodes CASSLGSSYNSPLHF.

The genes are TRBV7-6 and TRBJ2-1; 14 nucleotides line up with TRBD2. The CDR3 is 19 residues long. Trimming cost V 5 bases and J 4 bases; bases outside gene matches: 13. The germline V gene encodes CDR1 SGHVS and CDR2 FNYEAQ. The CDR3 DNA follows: TGTGCCAGCAGCCAAAACTTCATCGGGACTAGCGGGGGTTACAATGAGCAGTTCTTC. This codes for CASSQNFIGTSGGYNEQFF.

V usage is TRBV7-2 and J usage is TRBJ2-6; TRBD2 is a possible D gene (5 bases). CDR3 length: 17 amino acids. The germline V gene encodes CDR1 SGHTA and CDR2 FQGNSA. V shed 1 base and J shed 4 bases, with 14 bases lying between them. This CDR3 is CASSLVGSGSGANVLTF. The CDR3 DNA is TGTGCCAGCAGCTTAGTAGGCTCGGGGAGCGGGGCCAACGTCCTGACTTTC.

CDR3 nucleotides: TGCAGCGTGGGTAGAGGTTTAAGCTACAATGAGCAGTTCTTC. It codes for CSVGRGLSYNEQFF. The rearrangement joins TRBV29-1 to TRBJ2-1, with D uncertain. Germline V CDR1 and CDR2: SQVTM, ANQGSEA. The V end was cut by 6 bases, the J end by 3 bases, with 15 bases between. This CDR3 has 14 amino acids.

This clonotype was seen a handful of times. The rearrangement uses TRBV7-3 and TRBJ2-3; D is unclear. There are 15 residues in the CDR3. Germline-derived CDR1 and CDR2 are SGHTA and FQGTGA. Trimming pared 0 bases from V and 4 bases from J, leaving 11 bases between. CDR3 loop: CASSLTHGNADTQYF. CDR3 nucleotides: TGTGCCAGCAGCTTAACGCATGGTAACGCAGATACGCAGTATTTT.

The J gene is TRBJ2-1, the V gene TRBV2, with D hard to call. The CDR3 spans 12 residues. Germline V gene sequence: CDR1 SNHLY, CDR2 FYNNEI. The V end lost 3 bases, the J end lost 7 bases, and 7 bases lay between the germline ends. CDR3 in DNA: TGTGCCAGCAGTGATATCTGGAATGAGCAGTTCTTC. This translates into CASSDIWNEQFF.

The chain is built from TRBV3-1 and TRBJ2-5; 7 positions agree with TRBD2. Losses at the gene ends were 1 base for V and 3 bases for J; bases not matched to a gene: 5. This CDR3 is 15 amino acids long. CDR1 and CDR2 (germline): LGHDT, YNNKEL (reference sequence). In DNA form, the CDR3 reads TGTGCCAGCAGCCAAGGGGACTATAGAGAAGAGACCCAGTACTTC. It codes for CASSQGDYREETQYF.

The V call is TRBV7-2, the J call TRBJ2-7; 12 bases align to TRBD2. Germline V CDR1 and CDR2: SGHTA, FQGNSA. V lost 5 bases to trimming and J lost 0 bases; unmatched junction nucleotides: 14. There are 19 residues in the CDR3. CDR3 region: CASSASSGGATLTSYEQYF. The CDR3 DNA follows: TGTGCCAGCAGCGCCTCTAGCGGGGGGGCGACTTTAACCTCCTACGAGCAGTACTTC.

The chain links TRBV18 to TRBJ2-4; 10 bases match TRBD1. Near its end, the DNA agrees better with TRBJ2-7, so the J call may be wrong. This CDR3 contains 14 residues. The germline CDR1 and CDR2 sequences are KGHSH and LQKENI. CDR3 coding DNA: TGTGCCAGCTCATTCGCCGGGACAGGGGACGAGCAGTACTTC. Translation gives CASSFAGTGDEQYF.

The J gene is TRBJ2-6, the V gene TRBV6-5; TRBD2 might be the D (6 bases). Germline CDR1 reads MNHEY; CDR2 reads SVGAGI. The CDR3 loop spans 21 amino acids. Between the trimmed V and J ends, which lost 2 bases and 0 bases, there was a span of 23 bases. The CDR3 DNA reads TGTGCCAGCAGTTACACCCAGCCAGGGCGAGTGGGGGGCTCTGGGGCCAACGTCCTGACTTTC. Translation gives CASSYTQPGRVGGSGANVLTF.